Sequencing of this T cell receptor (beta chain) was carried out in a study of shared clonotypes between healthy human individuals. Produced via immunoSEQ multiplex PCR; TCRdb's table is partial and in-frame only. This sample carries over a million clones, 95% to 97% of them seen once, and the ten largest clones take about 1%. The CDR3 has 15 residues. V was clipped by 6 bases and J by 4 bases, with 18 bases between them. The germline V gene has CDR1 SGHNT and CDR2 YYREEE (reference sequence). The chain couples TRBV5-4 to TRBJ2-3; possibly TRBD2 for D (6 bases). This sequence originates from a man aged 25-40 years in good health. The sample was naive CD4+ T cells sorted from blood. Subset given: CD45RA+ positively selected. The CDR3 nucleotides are TGTGCCAGCAACAAGATGGCGGGAAGGGCAGATACGCAGTATTTT. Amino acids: CASNKMAGRADTQYF.